The 32 T cell receptor beta chains reported below all come from one sample, sequenced in a study of OX40 agonist ivuxolimab in advanced cancers. This table comes from immunoSEQ multiplex PCR, and its TCRdb copy is limited to in-frame clones, with some not included. Among more than 100,000 clones listed, 90% to 95% were seen once. The sequencing here drew on CD4+ or CD8+ T cells sorted from blood, taken in a trial of the OX40 agonist ivuxolimab. These receptor sequences come from an adult with an advanced solid tumor such as melanoma, head and neck, liver or kidney cancer.

The CDR3: CASSPGTRNTGELFF. In DNA, the CDR3 is TGTGCCAGCTCACCGGGGACTAGAAACACCGGGGAGCTGTTTTTT. The chain uses TRBV18 and TRBJ2-2; 8 nucleotides line up with TRBD2. CDR1 is KGHSH, CDR2 LQKENI, per germline. This CDR3 spans 15 amino acids. Trimming at V came to 3 bases and at J to 2 bases, leaving 2 bases not matched to a gene.

The gene calls are TRBV29-1 and TRBJ1-1; no clear D. The germline CDR1 and CDR2 sequences are SQVTM and ANQGSEA. The CDR3 contains 12 residues. Trimming pared 5 bases from V and 2 bases from J, leaving 9 bases between. CDR3 in amino acids: CSVSGSNTEAFF. The CDR3 DNA reads as TGCAGCGTTTCGGGATCCAACACTGAAGCTTTCTTT. Combining the CDR3 with reference TRBV29-1 and TRBJ1-1 gives the whole variable domain SAVISQKPSRDICQRGTSLTIQCQVDSQVTMMFWYRQQPGQSLTLIATANQGSEATYESGFVIDKFPISRPNLTFSTLTVSNMSPEDSSIYLCSVSGSNTEAFFGQGTRLTVV.

The genes are TRBV12-2 and TRBJ2-1; TRBD1, the table's D call, was not compared with the DNA. TRBV12-2 is a listed pseudogene. The CDR3 is 17 residues long. For the CDR3, the DNA is TGTGCAAGTCGCTTAGAAGGGGTGACCAGCCGTGGGAATGAGCAGTTCTTC. It encodes CASRLEGVTSRGNEQFF.

Turning to this clone: The same CDR3 also results from other DNA sequences found in this sample. The rearrangement joins TRBV6-5 to TRBJ1-1; D not certain. V gave up 2 bases and J gave up 1 base, with 5 bases separating them. This CDR3 spans 13 amino acids. Germline loops: CDR1 MNHEY, CDR2 SVGAGI. In DNA form, the CDR3 reads TGTGCCAGCAGTTACGGTCCGAACACTGAAGCTTTCTTT. Protein: CASSYGPNTEAFF.

This chain links TRBV21-1 with TRBJ1-5. TRBV21-1 is reported as a pseudogene. This CDR3 spans 15 amino acids. Here the CDR3 reads CASRNREERDQPQHF. The CDR3 DNA is TGTGCCTCCCGGAACAGGGAGGAAAGAGATCAGCCCCAGCATTTT.

The gene calls are TRBV14 and TRBJ2-3; TRBD2 matches at 9 bases. V lost 0 bases, J lost 15 bases, and 10 bases stayed unmatched. CDR3 size: 14 residues. Germline V CDR1 and CDR2: SGHDN, FVKESK. In nucleotides, the CDR3 is TGTGCCAGCAGCCAAGAAATAGGGCGGGAGGGCCGATATTTT. Translation: CASSQEIGREGRYF.

In this sample, this clone turned up once. The V call is TRBV27, the J call TRBJ2-3; 8 bases match TRBD2. V lost 2 bases, J lost 1 base, and 2 bases stayed unmatched. The germline gives CDR1 MNHEY, CDR2 SMNVEV (reference sequence). The CDR3 has 15 residues. CDR3 DNA sequence: TGTGCCAGCAGTTTAAAAGCGGGGGGCACAGATACGCAGTATTTT. This sequence encodes CASSLKAGGTDTQYF.

The chain is built from TRBV9 and TRBJ2-1; D could derive from TRBD1 or TRBD2 (6 bases each). Germline V lookup: CDR1 SGDLS, CDR2 YYNGEE. Trimming left V 0 bases short and J 7 bases short, with 14 bases between. This CDR3 has 15 residues. This CDR3 is CASSVDGGGWNEQFF. The CDR3 DNA sequence: TGTGCCAGCAGCGTAGACGGAGGGGGTTGGAATGAGCAGTTCTTC.

V gene TRBV11-3 combines with J gene TRBJ2-1, with D unclear. CDR1 is SGHNT, CDR2 YENEEA, per germline. The V end was cut by 1 base, the J end by 2 bases, with 12 bases between. The length of the CDR3 is 16 residues. The CDR3 bases are TGTGCCAGCAGCTTAGTTATGGCAGCAACCTACAATGAGCAGTTCTTC. Translation: CASSLVMAATYNEQFF. Full variable domain (remainder filled in from reference TRBV11-3 and TRBJ2-1): EAGVVQSPRYKIIEKKQPVAFWCNPISGHNTLYWYLQNLGQGPELLIRYENEEAVDDSQLPKDRFSAERLKGVDSTLKIQPAELGDSAVYLCASSLVMAATYNEQFFGPGTRLTVL.

This rearrangement joins TRBV14 to TRBJ2-7; D call uncertain. CDR1 and CDR2 (germline): SGHDN, FVKESK. V was cut by 1 base and J by 3 bases, with 16 bases left in between. The CDR3 is made up of 16 amino acids. DNA of the CDR3: TGTGCCAGCAGCCAAGGCGCGATGGCGATAAACTACGAGCAGTACTTC. Residues: CASSQGAMAINYEQYF.

J is TRBJ2-7 and V is TRBV7-7; 7 bases align to TRBD1. Per germline, CDR1 SSHAT and CDR2 FNYEAQ (reference sequence). The CDR3 has 15 residues. With 5 bases clipped from V and 3 bases from J, the junction kept 10 bases outside the gene matches. CDR3 in amino acids: CASSPWDSTYYEQYF. The DNA for the CDR3 is TGTGCCAGCAGCCCTTGGGACAGCACCTACTACGAGCAGTACTTC.

The V gene is TRBV21-1, the J gene TRBJ2-1; no check of the table's D call, TRBD2, against the DNA was made. TRBV21-1 is described as a pseudogene. The CDR3 covers 15 residues. CDR3 sequence reads: CASSPGLLYYNEQFF. CDR3 nucleotides: TGTGCCAGCAGCCCGGGACTCCTTTATTACAATGAGCAGTTCTTC.

Notes on this clone: Other DNA sequences from this sample encode an identical CDR3 as well. The J gene is TRBJ1-2, the V gene TRBV6-5; D unclear. Germline CDR1 reads MNHEY; CDR2 reads SVGAGI. The CDR3 spans 11 residues. V was pared by 7 bases and J by 4 bases, with 7 bases between. The CDR3 bases are TGTGCCAGCAAGGGCCTCTATGGCTACACCTTC. It specifies CASKGLYGYTF.

About this clone itself: The identical CDR3 is also encoded by other nucleotide sequences in the sample. The rearrangement uses TRBV28 and TRBJ1-2; weak D call: TRBD1 (5 bases). V dropped 3 bases and J dropped 2 bases, with 7 bases sitting between them. CDR1 and CDR2 from the germline V gene are MDHEN and SYDVKM. The CDR3 runs to 13 residues. CDR3 DNA: TGTGCCAGCAGTTTGGCAGGGAACTATGGCTACACCTTC. Protein: CASSLAGNYGYTF.

This rearrangement joins TRBV7-6 to TRBJ2-1, with a tentative D call TRBD1 (5 bases). V lost 2 bases, J lost 3 bases, and 11 bases lay in between. Germline values: CDR1 SGHVS, CDR2 FNYEAQ. CDR3 length equals 15 residues. The CDR3 DNA reads TGTGCCAGCAGCTTACAGGGAAGGGACTACAATGAGCAGTTCTTC. It codes for CASSLQGRDYNEQFF.

The CDR3: CASSATAGNQPQHF. CDR3 in DNA: TGCGCCAGCAGTGCGACAGCGGGCAATCAGCCCCAGCATTTT. The V and J genes are TRBV10-2 and TRBJ1-5; D might be TRBD1 (5 bases). V lost 4 bases and J lost 2, with 9 bases in between. This CDR3 comprises 14 residues. Germline-derived CDR1 and CDR2 are WSHSY and SAAADI.

This chain links TRBV6-1 with TRBJ1-1; no reliable D call. Per the germline V gene, CDR1 is MNHNS and CDR2 is SASEGT. This CDR3 comprises 15 residues. CDR3: CATRARLVVYTEAFF. CDR3 DNA: TGTGCAACAAGGGCCAGGTTGGTTGTGTACACTGAAGCTTTCTTT.

The chain recombines TRBV19 with TRBJ2-2; TRBD2 aligns across 11 bases. V was clipped by 6 bases and J by 7 bases; unmatched bases: 4. CDR1 and CDR2 from the germline V gene are LNHDA and SQIVND (reference sequence). CDR3 length equals 14 residues. CDR3 bases: TGTGCCAGTAGACTAGCGGGAGCCGACGGGGAGCTGTTTTTT. Translation gives CASRLAGADGELFF.

The V gene is TRBV6-1, the J gene TRBJ2-7; D is undetermined. The CDR3 runs to 13 residues. Trimming pared 6 bases from V and 3 bases from J, leaving 12 bases between. The V gene's germline CDR1 is MNHNS and CDR2 SASEGT. CDR3 nucleotide sequence: TGTGCCAGCAGGATCGGTCTGGTCTACGAGCAGTACTTC. Protein sequence: CASRIGLVYEQYF.

The rearrangement links TRBV28 to TRBJ2-7, with 13 bases identical to TRBD2. V lost 8 bases and J lost 3; bases outside the gene matches: 13. The CDR3 runs to 17 residues. Germline assignment: CDR1 MDHEN and CDR2 SYDVKM. DNA of the CDR3: TGTGCCAGCTTAGGCAGTTCTGGGACTAGCGGGATCTACGAGCAGTACTTC. Its protein is CASLGSSGTSGIYEQYF.

The rearrangement joins TRBV5-8 to TRBJ2-5; no clear D. The end of the DNA aligns better with TRBJ2-7, so the J call may be wrong. Germline V lookup: CDR1 SGHTS, CDR2 YDEGEE. The CDR3 length is 11 residues. The CDR3 region has the DNA TGTGCCAGCAGTCAAGGCTACGAGCAGTACTTC. Amino acid sequence: CASSQGYEQYF.

The rearrangement links TRBV4-2 to TRBJ2-7; D remains ambiguous. This CDR3 contains 14 residues. Germline lookup yields CDR1 LGHNA and CDR2 YNFKEQ. With 1 base removed from V and 2 bases from J, the gap between germline ends came to 9 bases. The CDR3 loop reads CASSQGLMTYEQYF. The CDR3 region has the DNA TGTGCCAGCAGCCAAGGCTTGATGACCTACGAGCAGTACTTC.

This rearrangement joins TRBV7-2 to TRBJ1-1; no firm D call. The CDR3 consists of 13 residues. From germline, CDR1 is SGHTA and CDR2 FQGNSA. Trimming cost V 3 bases and J 4 bases, with 9 bases left between them. CDR3 region: CASSLERSTEAFF. The CDR3 nucleotides are TGTGCCAGCAGCTTGGAACGAAGCACTGAAGCTTTCTTT.

The genes are TRBV11-2 and TRBJ2-1; the D is unclear. The germline V gene encodes CDR1 SGHAT and CDR2 FQNNGV. The V end was cut by 1 base, the J end by 0 bases, with 7 bases between. The CDR3 is 15 residues long. The CDR3 DNA reads as TGTGCCAGCAGCTTAGGGCGAAGCTCCTACAATGAGCAGTTCTTC. This translates into CASSLGRSSYNEQFF.

This clone was counted between two and nine times. The chain is built from TRBV6-4 and TRBJ1-1; D is ambiguous. The CDR3 has 13 residues. Looked up from germline, CDR1 is MRHNA and CDR2 is SNTAGT. The V end was cut by 2 bases, the J end by 5 bases, with 9 bases between. CDR3 bases: TGTGCCAGCAGTGACGGCCGTGGGACTGAAGCTTTCTTT. Protein product: CASSDGRGTEAFF.

The rearrangement uses TRBV5-4 and TRBJ2-3; no reliable D call. The germline V and J ends were trimmed by 1 base and 7 bases, with 4 bases remaining between them. The CDR3 contains 11 residues. Germline V gives CDR1 SGHNT, CDR2 YYREEE (reference sequence). The CDR3 sequence is CASSLQYTQYF. In DNA form, the CDR3 reads TGTGCCAGCAGCTTGCAGTATACGCAGTATTTT. The complete variable domain, with remaining parts taken from reference TRBV5-4 and TRBJ2-3, reads ETGVTQSPTHLIKTRGQQVTLRCSSQSGHNTVSWYQQALGQGPQFIFQYYREEENGRGNFPPRFSGLQFPNYSSELNVNALELDDSALYLCASSLQYTQYFGPGTRLTVL.

The gene calls are TRBV6-5 and TRBJ1-5; D gene unclear. Germline CDR1 MNHEY, CDR2 SVGAGI. V was trimmed by 0 bases and J by 1 base, leaving 7 bases between them. The CDR3 has 15 residues. The CDR3 here is CASSYSKRSNQPQHF. CDR3 DNA sequence: TGTGCCAGCAGTTACTCGAAGAGGAGCAATCAGCCCCAGCATTTT.

CDR3 in DNA: TGTGCCAGCAGGGATAGCAATCAGCCCCAGCATTTT. Its protein is CASRDSNQPQHF. The rearrangement joins TRBV6-5 to TRBJ1-5; the D is unclear. Germline CDR1 reads MNHEY; CDR2 reads SVGAGI. The V end was cut by 6 bases, the J end by 0 bases, with 3 bases between. The CDR3 is 12 amino acids.

The V and J genes are TRBV9 and TRBJ1-2, with 7 bases identical to TRBD1. J lost 4 bases, V lost 3 bases, and 9 bases had no gene match. CDR3 length: 15 amino acids. Germline CDR1 SGDLS, CDR2 YYNGEE. The CDR3 region has the DNA TGTGCCAGCAGCGGAGTTGGAGGGGGCAGCTATGGCTACACCTTC. This translates into CASSGVGGGSYGYTF.

This clone occurred a few times. This chain joins TRBV10-3 and TRBJ2-7, with 7 bases aligning to TRBD1. V shed 2 bases and J 6 bases; nucleotides not matched to a gene: 4. CDR1 and CDR2 (germline): ENHRY, SYGVKD. This CDR3 is built from 13 residues. In DNA, the CDR3 is TGTGCCATCAGTGAGGTGACAGGGTCCGAGCAGTACTTC. Protein sequence: CAISEVTGSEQYF.

The chain has TRBV7-9 and TRBJ2-7, with D uncertain. This CDR3 contains 13 residues. Germline-derived CDR1 and CDR2 are SEHNR and FQNEAQ (reference sequence). Trimming left V 7 bases short and J 0 bases short, with 10 bases between. CDR3 DNA sequence: TGTGCCAGCACATGGGGTTTCTCCTACGAGCAGTACTTC. Its protein product is CASTWGFSYEQYF.

This chain connects TRBV5-1 to TRBJ2-6; 7 bases are shared with TRBD2. The CDR3 runs 16 residues. Losses at the gene ends were 7 bases for V and 2 bases for J; bases not matched to a gene: 9. Germline-derived CDR1 and CDR2 are SGHRS and YFSETQ. CDR3 in DNA: TGCGCCAGCGGCCTTTCCGCGGGGGCTGGGGCCAACGTCCTGACTTTC. Amino acid sequence: CASGLSAGAGANVLTF.